This T cell receptor beta chain was sequenced in a study of graft-versus-host responses after intestinal transplantation. Study at large: Multivisceral, liver-intestinal, or isolated intestinal transplants were received by the recipients. Anti-thymocyte globulin served as induction for all recipients, who then took tacrolimus and steroids for approximately three years. Study results and limitations: GvH clones detected in recipient marrow included some appearing first in ileum or blood. GvH clone levels peaked in circulation, and this peak was associated with early post-transplant HvG declines.

The data were produced by immunoSEQ multiplex PCR, yet TCRdb's version contains in-frame clones alone and is incomplete. Among 90,000 to 95,000 clones listed, about nine tenths were seen once. A word on this clone: The antigen is undetermined.

This receptor was identified in a human donor who received an intestinal transplant. Source: unstimulated CD8+ T cells sorted from spleen or lymph node cells, taken before intestinal transplant.

The CDR3 DNA reads as TGTGCCAGCAGTGAAGGGGGTCTAGCGACCTACGAGCAGTACTTC. This gives the protein CASSEGGLATYEQYF. The V call is TRBV2, the J call TRBJ2-7; the D gene is possibly TRBD2 (6 bases). Trimming cost V 1 base and J 2 bases, with 12 bases left between them. The CDR3 has 15 amino acids. The germline CDR1 and CDR2 sequences are SNHLY and FYNNEI.